The 19 T cell receptor beta chains listed next were all sequenced from one sample in a study of Graves' ophthalmopathy and Graves' hyperthyroidism. RNA transcripts were the source from which TCR beta CDR3 regions were amplified. A first-round RT-PCR used HTBI primers, followed by a second-round multiplex PCR. Using its own MiXCR run on the multiplex PCR reads, TCRdb lists one record per CDR3 protein. The profile covers around 600,000 distinct CDR3 sequences, with roughly 41% appearing a single time and about 3.3% taken by the ten largest. The sample comprised peripheral blood. Every receptor here comes from an adult man with Graves' ophthalmopathy.

This clonotype was seen ten or more times. The chain carries TRBV29-1 and TRBJ1-2; 7 nucleotides align to TRBD1. V gave up 0 bases and J gave up 8 bases; unmatched junction bases: 9. The germline V gene has CDR1 SQVTM and CDR2 ANQGSEA. This CDR3 contains 14 residues. The CDR3: CSVEDHGQERGYTF. The CDR3 DNA sequence: TGCAGCGTTGAAGATCATGGACAGGAGAGGGGCTACACCTTC.

This clonotype came up many times. The chain joins TRBV29-1 to TRBJ2-6; D is ambiguous. V was trimmed by 3 bases and J by 2 bases, leaving 8 bases between them. CDR1 SQVTM and CDR2 ANQGSEA come from the germline V gene. The CDR3 has 14 amino acids. The CDR3 bases are TGCAGCGTTGAGGAGAAAGCTGGGGCCAACGTCCTGACTTTC. Amino acid sequence: CSVEEKAGANVLTF.

A single count supports this clonotype. The rearrangement links TRBV29-1 to TRBJ2-7; no clear D gene. This CDR3 has 13 amino acids. Germline V gene sequence: CDR1 SQVTM, CDR2 ANQGSEA. The ends were cut back, 8 bases at V and 0 bases at J, with 14 bases in the middle. CDR3 bases: TGCAGCTTGGGGTGGACCAACTCCTACGAGCAGTACTTC. It translates to CSLGWTNSYEQYF.

This clonotype showed up just once. The rearrangement joins TRBV7-9 to TRBJ2-1; TRBD2 is a possible D gene (5 bases). V was clipped by 5 bases and J by 5 bases, with 16 bases between them. CDR3 length equals 15 residues. CDR1 and CDR2 (germline): SEHNR, FQNEAQ (reference sequence). The CDR3 region has the DNA TGTGCCAGCAGCCCCCGGGGTCCAGCTGACAATGAGCAGTTCTTC. Its translation: CASSPRGPADNEQFF.

This clonotype showed up many times. The chain employs TRBV13 and TRBJ1-2, with D maybe TRBD1 (6 bases). V lost 5 bases and J 2 bases, leaving 12 bases between the germline ends. The CDR3 contains 14 residues. Per germline, CDR1 PRHDT and CDR2 FYEKMQ (reference sequence). CDR3 sequence: CASSERTENYGYTF. In DNA form, the CDR3 reads TGTGCCAGCAGCGAAAGGACAGAGAACTATGGCTACACCTTC.

The gene calls are TRBV29-1 and TRBJ1-3, with D unclear. CDR1 is SQVTM and CDR2 is ANQGSEA in the germline V gene. Trimming pared 4 bases from V and 7 bases from J, leaving 11 bases between. The CDR3 consists of 12 residues. In DNA, the CDR3 is TGCAGCGTTGCGACAAGGTTGAACACCATATATTTT. Residues: CSVATRLNTIYF.

This chain joins TRBV7-3 and TRBJ1-2, with D unclear. The CDR3 is made up of 14 amino acids. The germline V and J ends were trimmed by 3 bases and 2 bases, with 10 bases remaining between them. CDR1 and CDR2 (germline): SGHTA, FQGTGA. The CDR3 bases are TGTGCCAGCAGCTTGTTAGGGAACAACTATGGCTACACCTTC. Its translation is CASSLLGNNYGYTF.

This clonotype was recorded at least ten times. This chain joins TRBV10-3 and TRBJ2-7; 8 positions match TRBD1. There are 17 residues in the CDR3. Per germline, CDR1 ENHRY and CDR2 SYGVKD. The V segment lost 3 bases and the J segment 2 bases; nucleotides outside the gene matches: 12. The DNA for the CDR3 is TGTGCCATCAGTGAAAAATTCGGACAGGGAAGAACCTACGAGCAGTACTTC. It is translated as CAISEKFGQGRTYEQYF.

V and J are TRBV10-3 and TRBJ2-7; D possibly corresponds to TRBD1 (5 bases). V was pared by 10 bases and J by 7 bases, with 20 bases between. CDR3 length equals 13 residues. Germline assignment: CDR1 ENHRY and CDR2 SYGVKD. This CDR3 reads CASRASRAQEQYF. CDR3 sequence (DNA): TGTGCCAGCAGGGCCTCCAGGGCGCAGGAGCAGTACTTC.

This clonotype has ten or more counts. The chain uses TRBV7-9 and TRBJ1-1; tentative D call: TRBD1 (6 bases). This CDR3 comprises 16 residues. The germline V gene encodes CDR1 SEHNR and CDR2 FQNEAQ (reference sequence). The V and J ends lost 8 bases and 0 bases respectively, with 19 bases between them. CDR3 amino acids: CASGPQGGGLNTEAFF. The DNA of the CDR3 is TGTGCCAGCGGCCCACAGGGCGGAGGATTGAACACTGAAGCTTTCTTT. Using reference TRBV7-9 and TRBJ1-1 for the parts outside the CDR3, the full variable domain is DTGVSQNPRHKITKRGQNVTFRCDPISEHNRLYWYRQTLGQGPEFLTYFQNEAQLEKSRLLSDRFSAERPKGSFSTLEIQRTEQGDSAMYLCASGPQGGGLNTEAFFGQGTRLTVV.

The CDR3: CASSQDSSALPYEQYF. The CDR3 coding sequence is TGTGCCAGCAGCCAAGATTCGTCAGCCCTTCCCTACGAGCAGTACTTC. The V and J genes are TRBV4-2 and TRBJ2-7; D uncertain. The V gene lost 0 bases and the J gene lost 2 bases, with 14 bases spanning the gap. Germline V gene sequence: CDR1 LGHNA, CDR2 YNFKEQ. This CDR3 comprises 16 residues.

This clonotype was counted between two and nine times. The chain uses TRBV5-1 and TRBJ1-1; D uncertain. Germline CDR1 and CDR2: SGHRS and YFSETQ. The CDR3 length is 15 residues. Trimming took off 0 bases at V and 5 bases at J, with 14 bases between the two ends. CDR3 coding DNA: TGCGCCAGCAGCTTGGGTCCCGAGTCTGTGACTGAAGCTTTCTTT. Amino acid sequence: CASSLGPESVTEAFF.

The rearrangement links TRBV19 to TRBJ2-5; perhaps TRBD1 as D (5 bases). Trimming removed 1 base at V and 5 bases at J, with 14 bases between. CDR3 length: 15 amino acids. Germline V gene lookup returns CDR1 LNHDA and CDR2 SQIVND (reference sequence). The CDR3 here is CASSIAEGAGETQYF. In DNA, the CDR3 is TGTGCCAGTAGTATAGCCGAAGGGGCCGGCGAGACCCAGTACTTC.

This clonotype was detected ten times or more. V gene TRBV10-3 combines with J gene TRBJ1-2, with a weak D call TRBD1 (6 bases). V was trimmed by 0 bases and J by 6 bases, leaving 14 bases between them. The CDR3 sequence is 15 residues long. Germline assignment: CDR1 ENHRY and CDR2 SYGVKD. In nucleotides, the CDR3 is TGTGCCATCAGTGAGTCGGGTTCAGGGGCGGATGGCTACACCTTC. Translated: CAISESGSGADGYTF.

The chain is built from TRBV25-1 and TRBJ2-7, with D unresolved. Trimming took 3 bases from V and 4 from J, leaving 7 bases between them. Germline V gene sequence: CDR1 MGHDK, CDR2 SYGVNS. The CDR3 runs 12 residues. The CDR3 DNA sequence: TGTGCCAGCAGTGACCTGACGTACGAGCAGTACTTC. It specifies CASSDLTYEQYF.

The V call is TRBV7-9, the J call TRBJ1-1; 9 bases line up with TRBD1. J was trimmed by 10 bases and V by 2 bases; bases with no gene match: 5. The CDR3 totals 13 residues. Germline-derived CDR1 and CDR2 are SEHNR and FQNEAQ (reference sequence). CDR3 DNA: TGTGCCAGCAGCTTAAGGACAGGGGCTGCAGCTTTCTTT. It yields the protein CASSLRTGAAAFF. The full variable domain, with the rest looked up from reference TRBV7-9 and TRBJ1-1, is DTGVSQNPRHKITKRGQNVTFRCDPISEHNRLYWYRQTLGQGPEFLTYFQNEAQLEKSRLLSDRFSAERPKGSFSTLEIQRTEQGDSAMYLCASSLRTGAAAFFGQGTRLTVV.

This clonotype was picked up many times. The V call is TRBV7-2, the J call TRBJ1-2; TRBD1 might be the D (5 bases). Trimming shortened V by 5 bases and J by 4 bases, and 17 bases separated the two germline ends. Germline lookup yields CDR1 SGHTA and CDR2 FQGNSA. CDR3 length: 15 amino acids. The CDR3 reads CASSTQGSGSYGYTF. CDR3 nucleotides: TGTGCCAGCAGCACCCAGGGTAGCGGCAGCTATGGCTACACCTTC.

The chain couples TRBV6-5 to TRBJ2-7, with D maybe TRBD2 (7 bases). This CDR3 is 14 amino acids long. V gave up 5 bases and J gave up 3 bases, with 14 bases separating them. The germline CDR1 and CDR2 sequences are MNHEY and SVGAGI. CDR3 region: CASSPRGGLYEQYF. The CDR3, as DNA: TGTGCCAGCAGTCCAAGGGGGGGCCTCTACGAGCAGTACTTC.

With respect to this clonotype: A read error may explain this, as a much larger clone is one base away. The CDR3 end shows no conserved phenylalanine or tryptophan, and so a read error is likely. The chain has TRBV7-2 and TRBJ1-2; perhaps TRBD1 as D (5 bases). CDR3 length: 16 amino acids. From germline, CDR1 is SGHTA and CDR2 FQGNSA. Trimming took off 5 bases at V and 8 bases at J, with 24 bases between the two ends. As DNA, the CDR3 is TGTGCCAGCAGCCCTCCAGACCCAACGGGGGGTCGGGGCTACACCCTC. Amino acid sequence: CASSPPDPTGGRGYTL.